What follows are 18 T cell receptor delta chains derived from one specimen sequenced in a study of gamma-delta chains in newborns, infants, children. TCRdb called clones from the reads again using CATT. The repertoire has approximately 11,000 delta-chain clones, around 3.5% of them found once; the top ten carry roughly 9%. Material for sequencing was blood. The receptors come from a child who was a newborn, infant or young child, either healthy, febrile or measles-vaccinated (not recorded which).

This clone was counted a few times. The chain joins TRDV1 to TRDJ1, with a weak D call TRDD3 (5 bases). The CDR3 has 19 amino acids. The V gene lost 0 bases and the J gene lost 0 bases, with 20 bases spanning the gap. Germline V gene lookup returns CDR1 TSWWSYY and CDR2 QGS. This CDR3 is CALGELIYARGSYTDKLIF. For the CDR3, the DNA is TGTGCTCTTGGGGAACTAATATACGCTCGGGGGTCATACACCGATAAACTCATCTTT.

CDR3 region: CAQRYTDKLIF. The DNA for the CDR3 is TGTGCCCAACGGTACACCGATAAACTCATCTTT. The chain uses TRDV3 and TRDJ1; D gene uncertain. CDR1 is TVYSNPD and CDR2 is GDNSRS in the germline V gene (reference sequence). There are 11 residues in the CDR3. Trimming took off 5 bases at V and 0 bases at J, with 7 bases between the two ends.

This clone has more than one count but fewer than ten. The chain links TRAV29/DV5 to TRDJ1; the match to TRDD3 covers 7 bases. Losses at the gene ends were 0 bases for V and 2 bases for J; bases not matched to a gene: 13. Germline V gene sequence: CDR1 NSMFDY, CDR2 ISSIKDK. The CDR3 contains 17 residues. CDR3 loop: CAASEWIRGGRTDKLIF. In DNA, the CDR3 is TGTGCAGCAAGCGAGTGGATACGCGGAGGTAGAACCGATAAACTCATCTTT.

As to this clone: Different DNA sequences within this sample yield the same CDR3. The CDR3 loop is CALGEVLANTGLEALTAQLFF. As DNA, the CDR3 is TGTGCTCTTGGGGAAGTACTGGCCAATACTGGTCTGGAGGCCTTGACAGCACAACTCTTCTTT. The chain has TRDV1 and TRDJ2, with D perhaps matching TRDD3 (5 bases). The CDR3 spans 21 residues. V gave up 2 bases and J gave up 2 bases, with 27 bases separating them. Germline V gene data show CDR1 as TSWWSYY and CDR2 as QGS.

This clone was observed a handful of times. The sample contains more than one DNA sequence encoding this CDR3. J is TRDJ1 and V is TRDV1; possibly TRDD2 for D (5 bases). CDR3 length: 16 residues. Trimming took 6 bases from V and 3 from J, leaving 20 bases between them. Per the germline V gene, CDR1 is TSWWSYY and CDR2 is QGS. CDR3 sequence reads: CALGQLPPYRADKLIF. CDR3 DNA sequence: TGTGCTCTTGGCCAACTTCCACCCTATAGAGCCGATAAACTCATCTTT.

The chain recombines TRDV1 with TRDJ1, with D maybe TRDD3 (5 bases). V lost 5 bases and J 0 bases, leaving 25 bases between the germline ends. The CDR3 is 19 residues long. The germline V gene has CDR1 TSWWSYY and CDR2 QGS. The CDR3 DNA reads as TGTGCTCTTGGGACTCCAAGGTTGGGGACGGTCAGGTACACCGATAAACTCATCTTT. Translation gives CALGTPRLGTVRYTDKLIF.

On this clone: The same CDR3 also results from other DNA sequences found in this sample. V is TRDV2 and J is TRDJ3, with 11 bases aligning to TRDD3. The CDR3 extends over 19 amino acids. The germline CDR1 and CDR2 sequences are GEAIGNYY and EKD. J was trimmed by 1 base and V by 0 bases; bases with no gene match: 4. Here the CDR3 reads CACDTVLGDNSWDTRQMFF. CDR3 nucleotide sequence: TGTGCCTGTGACACCGTACTGGGGGATAATTCCTGGGACACCCGACAGATGTTTTTC.

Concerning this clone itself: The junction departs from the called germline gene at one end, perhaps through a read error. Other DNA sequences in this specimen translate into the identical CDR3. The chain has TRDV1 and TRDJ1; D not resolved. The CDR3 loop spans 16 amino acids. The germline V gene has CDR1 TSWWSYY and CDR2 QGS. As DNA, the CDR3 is TGTGCCCTTGATGAAAACGCGATGAGATACACCGATAAACTCATCTTT. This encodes CALDENAMRYTDKLIF.

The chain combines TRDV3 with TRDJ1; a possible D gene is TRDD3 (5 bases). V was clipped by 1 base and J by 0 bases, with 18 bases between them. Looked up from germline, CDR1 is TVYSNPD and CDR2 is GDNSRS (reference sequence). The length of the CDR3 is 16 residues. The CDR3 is CAFIGKGRHYTDKLIF. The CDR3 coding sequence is TGTGCCTTTATCGGGAAGGGGAGGCACTACACCGATAAACTCATCTTT.

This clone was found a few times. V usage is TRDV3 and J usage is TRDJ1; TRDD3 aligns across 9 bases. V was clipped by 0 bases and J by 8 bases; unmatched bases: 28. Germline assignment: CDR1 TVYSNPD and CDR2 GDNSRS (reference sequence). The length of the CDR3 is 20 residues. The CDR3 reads CAFSIPYWGTTLTPRPKLIF. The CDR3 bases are TGTGCCTTTAGCATTCCGTACTGGGGGACAACTCTGACCCCCCGCCCCAAACTCATCTTT.

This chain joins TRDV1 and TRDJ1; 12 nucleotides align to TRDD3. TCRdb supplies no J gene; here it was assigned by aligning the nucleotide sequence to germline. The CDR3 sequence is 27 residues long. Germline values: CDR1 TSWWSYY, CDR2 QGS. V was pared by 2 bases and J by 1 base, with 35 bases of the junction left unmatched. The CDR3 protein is CALGEGPTRGYWGIPRTEEPRTDKLIF. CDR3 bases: TGTGCTCTTGGGGAAGGCCCGACCCGGGGGTACTGGGGGATACCTAGGACGGAGGAGCCTCGCACCGATAAACTCATCTTT.

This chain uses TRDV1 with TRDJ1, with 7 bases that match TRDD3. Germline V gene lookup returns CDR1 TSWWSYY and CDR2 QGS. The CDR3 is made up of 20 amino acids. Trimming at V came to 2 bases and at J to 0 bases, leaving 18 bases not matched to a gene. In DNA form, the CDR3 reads TGTGCTCTTGGGGAATATCGGGGTTGGGGGGATGCTCCAAACACCGATAAACTCATCTTT. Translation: CALGEYRGWGDAPNTDKLIF.

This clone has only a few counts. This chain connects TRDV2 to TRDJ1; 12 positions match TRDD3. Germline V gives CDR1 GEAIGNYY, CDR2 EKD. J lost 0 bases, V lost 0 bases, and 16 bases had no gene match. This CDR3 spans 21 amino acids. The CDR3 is CACDTGGLGDTLIEYTDKLIF. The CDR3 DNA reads TGTGCCTGTGACACCGGTGGGCTGGGGGATACGCTTATAGAGTACACCGATAAACTCATCTTT.

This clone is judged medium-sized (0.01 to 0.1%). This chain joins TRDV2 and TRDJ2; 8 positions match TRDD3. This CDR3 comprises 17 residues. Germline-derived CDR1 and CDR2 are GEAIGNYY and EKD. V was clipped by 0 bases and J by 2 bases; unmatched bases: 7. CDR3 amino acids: CACDTVGIPGLTAQLFF. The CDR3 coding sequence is TGTGCCTGTGACACCGTGGGGATACCTGGCTTGACAGCACAACTCTTCTTT.

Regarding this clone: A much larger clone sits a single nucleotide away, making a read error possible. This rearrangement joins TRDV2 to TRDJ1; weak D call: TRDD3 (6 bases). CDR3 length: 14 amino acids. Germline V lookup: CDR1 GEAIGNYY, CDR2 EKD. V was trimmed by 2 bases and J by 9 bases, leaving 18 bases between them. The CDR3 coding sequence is TGTGCCTGTGACAGGCTACCTGGGGACTCCGAACTCATCTTT. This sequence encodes CACDRLPGDSELIF.

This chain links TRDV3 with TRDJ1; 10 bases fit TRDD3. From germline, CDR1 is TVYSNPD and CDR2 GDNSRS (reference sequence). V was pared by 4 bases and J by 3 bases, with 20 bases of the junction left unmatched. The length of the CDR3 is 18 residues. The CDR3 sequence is CASGGTRAGGYLPDKLIF. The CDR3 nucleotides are TGTGCCTCAGGCGGTACTAGAGCTGGGGGATATTTACCCGATAAACTCATCTTT.

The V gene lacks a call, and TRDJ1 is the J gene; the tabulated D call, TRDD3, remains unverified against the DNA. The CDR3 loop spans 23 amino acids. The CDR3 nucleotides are TGTGCTCTTGGGGATCGAACCCTAGGCTTCCTACTACAGGGGGGCCCCCACACCGATAAACTCATCTTT. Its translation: CALGDRTLGFLLQGGPHTDKLIF.

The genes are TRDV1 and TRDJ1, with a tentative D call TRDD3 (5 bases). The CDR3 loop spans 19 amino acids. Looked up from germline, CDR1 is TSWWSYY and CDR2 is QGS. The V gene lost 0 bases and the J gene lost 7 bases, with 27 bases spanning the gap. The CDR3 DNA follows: TGTGCTCTTGGGGAACTCTTGGCCTATTCCGTAGGGGAGAATGGTAAACTCATCTTT. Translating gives CALGELLAYSVGENGKLIF.